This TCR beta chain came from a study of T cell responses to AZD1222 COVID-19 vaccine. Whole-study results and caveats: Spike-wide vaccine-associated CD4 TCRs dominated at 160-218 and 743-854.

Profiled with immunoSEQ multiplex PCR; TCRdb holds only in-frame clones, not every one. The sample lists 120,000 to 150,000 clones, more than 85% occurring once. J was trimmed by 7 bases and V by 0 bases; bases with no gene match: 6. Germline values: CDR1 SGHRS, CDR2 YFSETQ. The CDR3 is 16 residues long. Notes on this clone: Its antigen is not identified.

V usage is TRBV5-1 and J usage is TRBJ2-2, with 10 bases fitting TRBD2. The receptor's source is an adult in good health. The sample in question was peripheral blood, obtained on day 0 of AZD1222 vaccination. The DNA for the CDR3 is TGCGCCAGCAGCTTGGGAGCGGGAGGGCCCGTCGGGGAGCTGTTTTTT. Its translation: CASSLGAGGPVGELFF.